The rows below give T cell receptor beta chains drawn from one sample of a study of cytomegalovirus exposure and HLA in healthy donors. The repertoire was sequenced with immunoSEQ multiplex PCR; TCRdb's copy has only in-frame clones and lacks some. The sample includes roughly 71,000 clones, 70% to 85% of them seen just once. Source material: PBMCs. These TCRs come from a girl under 18 in good health and CMV-seropositive. CDR3s include the opening cysteine and the closing phenylalanine or tryptophan. A D gene is named only where the DNA matches it firmly. Size is stated for part of the rows, as once, few or many counts, or as a class when the clone is expanded.

CDR3 DNA: TGTGCCAGTAGTATTGCCGGGACAGGGCTCGGGGAGCTGTTTTTT; CDR3 protein: CASSIAGTGLGELFF; J gene: TRBJ2-2; V gene: TRBV19; clone size: .; D gene: TRBD1
CDR3 DNA: TGTGCCAGCAGGCAGACTGGGAGCTCCTATAATTCACCCCTCCACTTT; CDR3 protein: CASRQTGSSYNSPLHF; J gene: TRBJ1-6; V gene: TRBV7-9; clone size: .; D gene: .
CDR3 DNA: TGCGCCAGCGGCCGACTAGCGGGGGGCCTCTCCTACGAGCAGTACTTC; CDR3 protein: CASGRLAGGLSYEQYF; J gene: TRBJ2-7; V gene: TRBV5-1; clone size: .; D gene: TRBD2
CDR3 DNA: TGTGCCAGCAGCTTATCGGAGGGGACCTATGGCTACACCTTC; CDR3 protein: CASSLSEGTYGYTF; J gene: TRBJ1-2; V gene: TRBV13; clone size: .; D gene: .
CDR3 DNA: TGCGCCAGCAGTGAGTCGGTTAGGGGTCAGCCCCAGCATTTT; CDR3 protein: CASSESVRGQPQHF; J gene: TRBJ1-5; V gene: TRBV10-2; clone size: .; D gene: .
CDR3 DNA: TGTGCCAGCAGCGAGCGGTGGGCTAGCGGCAATGAGCAGTTCTTC; CDR3 protein: CASSERWASGNEQFF; J gene: TRBJ2-1; V gene: TRBV9; clone size: .; D gene: TRBD2
CDR3 DNA: TGTGCCAGCAGGCGCCCCGACGGGACAGGGGCCTACAATGAGCAGTTCTTC; CDR3 protein: CASRRPDGTGAYNEQFF; J gene: TRBJ2-1; V gene: TRBV28; clone size: .; D gene: TRBD1
CDR3 DNA: TGTGCCAGCTCACCAGGACTAGCGGGAGAGGGCGAGCAGTACTTC; CDR3 protein: CASSPGLAGEGEQYF; J gene: TRBJ2-7; V gene: TRBV18; clone size: .; D gene: TRBD2
CDR3 DNA: TGTGCCAGCAGCCAAGATATAGGGCTAGCGGGGGGCTTGAACACCGGGGAGCTGTTTTTT; CDR3 protein: CASSQDIGLAGGLNTGELFF; J gene: TRBJ2-2; V gene: TRBV4-2; clone size: .; D gene: TRBD2
CDR3 DNA: TGTGCCAGCAGTTTTAGAGAGACCCAGTACTTC; CDR3 protein: CASSFRETQYF; J gene: TRBJ2-5; V gene: TRBV27; clone size: .; D gene: .
CDR3 DNA: TGTGCCAGCAGTCCCACAGTGTATAATTCACCCCTCCACTTT; CDR3 protein: CASSPTVYNSPLHF; J gene: TRBJ1-6; V gene: TRBV27; clone size: .; D gene: .
CDR3 DNA: TGTGCCAGCAGCTTAGGGGGACAGAGCTACGAGCAGTACTTC; CDR3 protein: CASSLGGQSYEQYF; J gene: TRBJ2-7; V gene: TRBV7-9; clone size: .; D gene: TRBD1
CDR3 DNA: TGCGCCAGCAGCCAAGGGCGGGGCTCGCCCTCTGGGGCCAACGTCCTGACTTTC; CDR3 protein: CASSQGRGSPSGANVLTF; J gene: TRBJ2-6; V gene: TRBV4-1; clone size: few; D gene: .
CDR3 DNA: TGTGCCAGCAGTGAGGCAGTCAGGGGTGAGCAGTTCTTC; CDR3 protein: CASSEAVRGEQFF; J gene: TRBJ2-1; V gene: TRBV6-1; clone size: .; D gene: .
CDR3 DNA: TGTGCCAGCAGTCGTAGGGCAGGGGAGGAGCAGTACTTC; CDR3 protein: CASSRRAGEEQYF; J gene: TRBJ2-7; V gene: TRBV11-2; clone size: .; D gene: .
CDR3 DNA: TGTGCCAGCAGTTGGACAGGGGCGACCTACGAGCAGTACTTC; CDR3 protein: CASSWTGATYEQYF; J gene: TRBJ2-7; V gene: TRBV6-5; clone size: .; D gene: TRBD1
CDR3 DNA: TGTGCCAGCAGCCTCGGGGACACGAGGAAAACCTTC; CDR3 protein: CASSLGDTRKTF; J gene: TRBJ1-2; V gene: TRBV28; clone size: .; D gene: .
CDR3 DNA: TGTGCCAGCAGCCTCACAGGGGGCGGTCAGCCCCAGCATTTT; CDR3 protein: CASSLTGGGQPQHF; J gene: TRBJ1-5; V gene: TRBV28; clone size: .; D gene: TRBD1
CDR3 DNA: TGTGCCAGCAGTTTATGGGCCGTTGAAAAACTGTTTTTT; CDR3 protein: CASSLWAVEKLFF; J gene: TRBJ1-4; V gene: TRBV28; clone size: .; D gene: .
CDR3 DNA: TGTGCGTTGGGGGGTCCCTACAATGAGCAGTTCTTC; CDR3 protein: CALGGPYNEQFF; J gene: TRBJ2-1; V gene: TRBV30; clone size: .; D gene: .
CDR3 DNA: TGTGCCAGTAGTATGCCATCGGGGGAAAAACTGTTTTTT; CDR3 protein: CASSMPSGEKLFF; J gene: TRBJ1-4; V gene: TRBV19; clone size: .; D gene: .
CDR3 DNA: TGTGCCAGCAGTGAAAGCAGGCTGGAGCAGTTCTTC; CDR3 protein: CASSESRLEQFF; J gene: TRBJ2-1; V gene: TRBV6-1; clone size: few; D gene: .
CDR3 DNA: TGTGCCACCAGCAGAGATCTTGTCGGGGAGCTGTTTTTT; CDR3 protein: CATSRDLVGELFF; J gene: TRBJ2-2; V gene: TRBV15; clone size: .; D gene: .
CDR3 DNA: TGTGCCGGGAGGGTAGCGGGGGGGCGGGATACGCAGTATTTT; CDR3 protein: CAGRVAGGRDTQYF; J gene: TRBJ2-3; V gene: TRBV6-1; clone size: few; D gene: TRBD2
CDR3 DNA: TGTGCCAGCAGCCTCGCCGGGTTTGGCTACACCTTC; CDR3 protein: CASSLAGFGYTF; J gene: TRBJ1-2; V gene: TRBV2; clone size: .; D gene: .
CDR3 DNA: TGTGCCAGCAGCTTTCGGGAGAAGACCCAGTACTTC; CDR3 protein: CASSFREKTQYF; J gene: TRBJ2-5; V gene: TRBV7-2; clone size: .; D gene: .
CDR3 DNA: TGTGCCAGCAGTGAAATGACCCCCATCTGGCCATCTCAACAGGGCCGCTACGAGCAGTACTTC; CDR3 protein: CASSEMTPIWPSQQGRYEQYF; J gene: TRBJ2-7; V gene: TRBV6-1; clone size: .; D gene: .
CDR3 DNA: TGTGCCAGTAGTATGGACAGACAACCTAATGAAAAACTGTTTTTT; CDR3 protein: CASSMDRQPNEKLFF; J gene: TRBJ1-4; V gene: TRBV19; clone size: .; D gene: .
CDR3 DNA: TGCAGCGTCAAGACAGGGGTACAAGAGACCCAGTACTTC; CDR3 protein: CSVKTGVQETQYF; J gene: TRBJ2-5; V gene: TRBV29-1; clone size: .; D gene: TRBD1
CDR3 DNA: TGTGCCAGCAGCCAAATGACAGCGGGGGGCGAGCAGTACTTC; CDR3 protein: CASSQMTAGGEQYF; J gene: TRBJ2-7; V gene: TRBV7-9; clone size: .; D gene: TRBD2
CDR3 DNA: TGTGCCAGCAGCTCAGGGGTAAATGGCTACACCTTC; CDR3 protein: CASSSGVNGYTF; J gene: TRBJ1-2; V gene: TRBV7-8; clone size: .; D gene: .
CDR3 DNA: TGTGCCAGCAGTTGGCGGGAGGGCGGCAATCAGCCCCAGCATTTT; CDR3 protein: CASSWREGGNQPQHF; J gene: TRBJ1-5; V gene: TRBV6-6; clone size: few; D gene: .
CDR3 DNA: TGTGCCAGCAGTATTTCAGGGGACTATGGCTACACCTTC; CDR3 protein: CASSISGDYGYTF; J gene: TRBJ1-2; V gene: TRBV6-1; clone size: .; D gene: .
CDR3 DNA: TGTGCCAGCAGTGAACGGGAAACTAGCCTAACCGGGGAGCTGTTTTTT; CDR3 protein: CASSERETSLTGELFF; J gene: TRBJ2-2; V gene: TRBV6-1; clone size: few; D gene: .
CDR3 DNA: TGTGCCAGCAGTTGGGGCAGGGGCTATGGCTACACCTTC; CDR3 protein: CASSWGRGYGYTF; J gene: TRBJ1-2; V gene: TRBV27; clone size: once; D gene: .
CDR3 DNA: TGCGCCAGCAGCACTCTACCACAGGGTACAGAGACCCAGTACTTC; CDR3 protein: CASSTLPQGTETQYF; J gene: TRBJ2-5; V gene: TRBV5-1; clone size: few; D gene: .
CDR3 DNA: TGCGCCAGCAGCCAAGGGAGGCCCTTCTCCTACAATGAGCAGTTCTTC; CDR3 protein: CASSQGRPFSYNEQFF; J gene: TRBJ2-1; V gene: TRBV4-1; clone size: few; D gene: .
CDR3 DNA: TGTGCCAGCACCCGCCTAGTGGTCAATCAGCCCCAGCATTTT; CDR3 protein: CASTRLVVNQPQHF; J gene: TRBJ1-5; V gene: TRBV6-5; clone size: few; D gene: .
CDR3 DNA: TGTGCCAGTAGTATCCCCCCAGGAATCAACAATGAGCAGTTCTTC; CDR3 protein: CASSIPPGINNEQFF; J gene: TRBJ2-1; V gene: TRBV19; clone size: .; D gene: .
CDR3 DNA: TGTGCCTGGAGTGGGGGAGACAGGGGCCGCGGCTACACCTTC; CDR3 protein: CAWSGGDRGRGYTF; J gene: TRBJ1-2; V gene: TRBV30; clone size: .; D gene: TRBD1
CDR3 DNA: TGTGCCAGCAGTGCGGGACGGAACTACGAGCAGTACTTC; CDR3 protein: CASSAGRNYEQYF; J gene: TRBJ2-7; V gene: TRBV6-5; clone size: .; D gene: .
CDR3 DNA: TGTGCCAGCAGTGCCGACAGGGGGCGTATTGAAGCTTTCTTT; CDR3 protein: CASSADRGRIEAFF; J gene: TRBJ1-1; V gene: TRBV6-1; clone size: .; D gene: TRBD1
CDR3 DNA: TGTGCCAGCAGTATCAGGACAGGGGGTGGCTACACCTTC; CDR3 protein: CASSIRTGGGYTF; J gene: TRBJ1-2; V gene: TRBV28; clone size: .; D gene: TRBD1
CDR3 DNA: TGTGCCAGCAGAGAACCGGGACTAGCCCACAATGAGCAGTTCTTC; CDR3 protein: CASREPGLAHNEQFF; J gene: TRBJ2-1; V gene: TRBV6-1; clone size: .; D gene: TRBD2
CDR3 DNA: TGTGCCAGCTCACTACGCCAGGGGACAGAGGGCTACACCTTC; CDR3 protein: CASSLRQGTEGYTF; J gene: TRBJ1-2; V gene: TRBV18; clone size: few; D gene: TRBD1
CDR3 DNA: TGCGCCAGCAGCTTGGGTGAGCGGCCGAACACCGGGGAGCTGTTTTTT; CDR3 protein: CASSLGERPNTGELFF; J gene: TRBJ2-2; V gene: TRBV5-1; clone size: .; D gene: .
CDR3 DNA: TGTGCCAGCAGCTTACAGGGTAGAGCTGAAGCTTTCTTT; CDR3 protein: CASSLQGRAEAFF; J gene: TRBJ1-1; V gene: TRBV11-2; clone size: .; D gene: .
CDR3 DNA: TGTGCCAGCAGCGTAGGGGCTAGCGGGGGGGCCCTGGGAGAGACCCAGTACTTC; CDR3 protein: CASSVGASGGALGETQYF; J gene: TRBJ2-5; V gene: TRBV9; clone size: few; D gene: TRBD2
CDR3 DNA: TGTGCCAGCAGCCGGGACTTTCCCTACGAGCAGTACTTC; CDR3 protein: CASSRDFPYEQYF; J gene: TRBJ2-7; V gene: TRBV5-6; clone size: .; D gene: .
CDR3 DNA: TGTGCCAGCAGCGGGCCAGGGCGGGGGGGCCAGTACTTC; CDR3 protein: CASSGPGRGGQYF; J gene: TRBJ2-5; V gene: TRBV5-4; clone size: .; D gene: TRBD2
CDR3 DNA: TGCAGCGTTTTTGGACAGGGCAATGGCTACACCTTC; CDR3 protein: CSVFGQGNGYTF; J gene: TRBJ1-2; V gene: TRBV29-1; clone size: .; D gene: TRBD1
CDR3 DNA: TGCGCCAGCAGCCAAGATCCGATAGCGGACTATGGCTACACCTTC; CDR3 protein: CASSQDPIADYGYTF; J gene: TRBJ1-2; V gene: TRBV4-1; clone size: .; D gene: .
CDR3 DNA: TGCGCCTGCCGAATGGTAGCGGGGGCAAATGAGCAGTTCTTC; CDR3 protein: CACRMVAGANEQFF; J gene: TRBJ2-1; V gene: TRBV5-1; clone size: few; D gene: TRBD2
CDR3 DNA: TGTGCCAGTGCAGTGCAGTCCCAAGAGACCCAGTACTTC; CDR3 protein: CASAVQSQETQYF; J gene: TRBJ2-5; V gene: TRBV19; clone size: .; D gene: .
CDR3 DNA: TGTGCCAGCTCACCACGAGAGGGGAGGGCTGAAGCTTTCTTT; CDR3 protein: CASSPREGRAEAFF; J gene: TRBJ1-1; V gene: TRBV18; clone size: few; D gene: .
CDR3 DNA: TGCGCCAGCAGCCAAGTATCCGGGAATGAGCAGTTCTTC; CDR3 protein: CASSQVSGNEQFF; J gene: TRBJ2-1; V gene: TRBV4-1; clone size: .; D gene: .